Each of the 10 T cell receptor beta chains below was sequenced from the same sample in a study of blood T cell repertoires in COVID-19. The repertoire was sequenced with immunoSEQ multiplex PCR; TCRdb's copy has only in-frame clones and lacks some. The sample includes a few hundred thousand clones, roughly 87% of them seen just once. The sequenced sample was peripheral blood. Every receptor here comes from a man aged 35-49 years with active or convalescent COVID-19.

This clone has only a few counts. The chain uses TRBV5-1 and TRBJ1-1; no firm D call. Trimming stripped 0 bases from V and 0 bases from J, with 9 bases between. This CDR3 has 15 residues. Germline-derived CDR1 and CDR2 are SGHRS and YFSETQ. CDR3 protein: CASSLGRALNTEAFF. CDR3 nucleotides: TGCGCCAGCAGCTTGGGGAGAGCACTGAACACTGAAGCTTTCTTT.

The chain carries TRBV2 and TRBJ1-4; a possible D gene is TRBD1 (5 bases). V was cut by 2 bases and J by 0 bases, with 13 bases left in between. Germline lookup yields CDR1 SNHLY and CDR2 FYNNEI. This CDR3 is built from 17 residues. The CDR3 here is CASSERVRGATNEKLFF. In DNA form, the CDR3 reads TGTGCCAGCAGTGAAAGGGTGCGGGGGGCAACTAATGAAAAACTGTTTTTT.

The chain combines TRBV9 with TRBJ2-7, with a tentative D call TRBD1 (5 bases). Trimming took off 0 bases at V and 2 bases at J, with 12 bases between the two ends. CDR1 is SGDLS, CDR2 YYNGEE, per germline. There are 15 residues in the CDR3. CDR3 residues: CASSVGQLGTYEQYF. The CDR3 region has the DNA TGTGCCAGCAGCGTAGGACAGCTCGGCACCTACGAGCAGTACTTC.

This chain connects TRBV19 to TRBJ1-2; tentatively, D is TRBD1 (6 bases). Germline lookup yields CDR1 LNHDA and CDR2 SQIVND (reference sequence). V was clipped by 4 bases and J by 4 bases, with 16 bases between them. This CDR3 contains 15 residues. The chain's CDR3 is CASSTRGDLSYGYTF. The CDR3, as DNA: TGTGCCAGTAGTACCAGGGGCGACTTATCCTATGGCTACACCTTC.

This clone was counted only a few times. This chain links TRBV10-3 with TRBJ1-1; D not resolved. CDR3 size: 12 residues. V was pared by 2 bases and J by 3 bases, with 4 bases between. In germline, CDR1 is ENHRY, CDR2 SYGVKD. This CDR3 is CAISEGDTEAFF. The CDR3 bases are TGTGCCATCAGTGAGGGAGACACTGAAGCTTTCTTT.

The genes are TRBV6-5 and TRBJ2-3, with 7 bases matching TRBD2. The trim removed 0 bases at V and 0 bases at J, leaving 3 bases unmatched. The CDR3 runs 16 residues. Germline assignment: CDR1 MNHEY and CDR2 SVGAGI. CDR3 sequence (DNA): TGTGCCAGCAGTTACTCAGGCGGGAGTAGCACAGATACGCAGTATTTT. The encoded protein is CASSYSGGSSTDTQYF.

The CDR3 coding sequence is TGTGCCACCAGTGATCCTGGACAGGGACATGGCTACACCTTC. Its translation is CATSDPGQGHGYTF. The chain combines TRBV24-1 with TRBJ1-2; 8 bases fit TRBD1. CDR3 length: 14 residues. CDR1 is KGHDR and CDR2 is SFDVKD in the germline V gene. V gave up 3 bases and J gave up 6 bases; unmatched junction bases: 5.

This rearrangement joins TRBV7-2 to TRBJ1-1; D is possibly TRBD1 (5 bases). The CDR3 has 13 residues. CDR1 is SGHTA, CDR2 FQGNSA, per germline. Between the trimmed V and J ends, which lost 5 bases and 1 base, there was a span of 8 bases. CDR3 region: CASSAGPNTEAFF. DNA for the CDR3: TGTGCCAGCAGCGCGGGACCGAACACTGAAGCTTTCTTT.

The chain couples TRBV19 to TRBJ1-6; D unresolved. The CDR3 totals 13 residues. The V and J ends lost 6 bases and 8 bases respectively, with 11 bases between them. Germline CDR1 reads LNHDA; CDR2 reads SQIVND (reference sequence). As DNA, the CDR3 is TGTGCCAGTAGCTCCGTCCGCGATTCACCCCTCCACTTT. It codes for CASSSVRDSPLHF.

The V call is TRBV19, the J call TRBJ1-2; weak D call: TRBD1 (5 bases). V was pared by 4 bases and J by 8 bases, with 14 bases between. CDR1 and CDR2 from the germline V gene are LNHDA and SQIVND (reference sequence). The CDR3 has 13 amino acids. CDR3 in amino acids: CASSSGGLSGYTF. For the CDR3, the DNA is TGTGCCAGTAGTAGCGGGGGACTATCAGGCTACACCTTC.